A selection of T cell receptor beta chains follows, all from one sample in a study of response to subunit inactivated influenza vaccine. MiXCR, applied by TCRdb to the RT-PCR reads, yields one record per CDR3 protein. Seen here are about half a million distinct CDR3 sequences, 25% observed once, and the top ten hold under 2.5%. This specimen was CD4+ T cells sorted from PBMCs, taken roughly 5 days after vaccination. The receptors originated from a middle-aged man who received an inactivated influenza vaccine. The CDR3 runs from the conserved cysteine through the conserved F or W. The D gene is left open where the match is weak. Expanded clones are given a class, and other clones once, few, many or no size at all.

>TRBV10-3|TRBJ2-3|.|.
TGTGCCATCATGGAACTAGGCACAGATACGCAGTATTTT
CAIMELGTDTQYF
>TRBV3-1|TRBJ2-3|.|.
TGTGCCAGCAGCGTCTCGCGGACCCCAGATACGCAGTATTTT
CASSVSRTPDTQYF
>TRBV20-1|TRBJ2-1|.|.
TGCAGTGCTAGCACGAATACTGAGCAGTTCTTC
CSASTNTEQFF
>TRBV27|TRBJ1-1|.|.
TGTGCCAGCAGACCCTGGACCTCTTTGAACACTGAAGCTTTCTTT
CASRPWTSLNTEAFF
>TRBV7-9|TRBJ2-1|few|TRBD2
TGTGCCAGCAGCCGCCTCGGGGCGGGGGGTTACAATGAGCAGTTCTTC
CASSRLGAGGYNEQFF
>TRBV12-3/TRBV12-4|TRBJ2-3|many|.
TGTGCCAGCAGCCCCGGAGGGGCTATGGGCACGCAGTATTTT
CASSPGGAMGTQYF
>TRBV4-3|TRBJ2-5|few|TRBD2
TGCGCCAGCAGCCCCAACTTAGCGGGAGATGAGACCCAGTACTTC
CASSPNLAGDETQYF
>TRBV12-3/TRBV12-4|TRBJ2-2|few|TRBD1
TGTGCCAGTTTACAGGGGGCCCGCGGGGAGCTGTTTTTT
CASLQGARGELFF
>TRBV12-3/TRBV12-4|TRBJ2-1|.|.
TGTGCCAGCACCCTGAGGGGGGCTAATGAGCAGTTCTTC
CASTLRGANEQFF
>TRBV28|TRBJ2-3|.|TRBD2
TGTGCCAGCAGTTCACTGAGCGGGGCGGGGACAGATACGCAGTATTTT
CASSSLSGAGTDTQYF
>TRBV4-1|TRBJ2-1|.|.
TGCGCCAGCAGCCACGATAGATCGATACTTTACAATGAGCAGTTCTTC
CASSHDRSILYNEQFF
>TRBV7-9|TRBJ2-3|few|.
TGTGCCAGCAGTTTATCGATCAGTACAGATACGCAGTATTTT
CASSLSISTDTQYF
>TRBV29-1|TRBJ1-2|.|.
TGCAGCGTTTCGAGTTGGCAGGGTGTTGGCTACACCTTC
CSVSSWQGVGYTF
>TRBV12-3/TRBV12-4|TRBJ2-5|.|TRBD2
TGTGCCAGCAGTTTTAAGCGGGGGGGAGAGACCCAGTACTTC
CASSFKRGGETQYF
>TRBV15|TRBJ2-7|.|.
TGTGCCACCAGCAGAGGCCTCCGCGGAACCTACGAGCAGTACTTC
CATSRGLRGTYEQYF
>TRBV3-1|TRBJ2-3|.|.
TGTGCCAGCAGCCAAGGGCGTGGCGGGGACACAGATACGCAGTATTTT
CASSQGRGGDTDTQYF
>TRBV6-1|TRBJ2-5|.|.
TGTGCCAGCAGTAGGGGTTACAGGGAGCGCGAGAGAGAGACCCAGTACTTC
CASSRGYRERERETQYF
>TRBV9|TRBJ2-3|.|.
TGTGCCAGCAGCGTGACCCATAGCGGCACAGATACGCAGTATTTT
CASSVTHSGTDTQYF
>TRBV6-1|TRBJ1-1|many|.
TGTGCCAGCAGTGAGGGGGTTGTCGGCACTGAAGCTTTCTTT
CASSEGVVGTEAFF
>TRBV20-1|TRBJ2-3|.|TRBD2
TGCAGTGGGGGGTCTAGCGGGGTCACAGATACGCAGTATTTT
CSGGSSGVTDTQYF
>TRBV28|TRBJ1-2|few|.
TGTGCCAGCAGTTTATATGGCTATGGCTACACCTTC
CASSLYGYGYTF
>TRBV5-5|TRBJ2-7|.|.
TGTGCCAGCAGCTTCACCGGGACAACGAGCTCCTACGAGCAGTACTTC
CASSFTGTTSSYEQYF
>TRBV6-1|TRBJ2-1|.|TRBD2
TGTGCCAGCACCGCCTGGCTAGCGGGAGTTACGGAGTTCTTC
CASTAWLAGVTEFF
>TRBV20-1|TRBJ1-1|many|.
TGCAGTGCTAGAGATGGAGTGAACACTGAAGCTTTCTTT
CSARDGVNTEAFF